This T cell receptor beta chain came from a study of shared clonotypes between healthy human individuals. The germline V gene has CDR1 SGHTA and CDR2 FQGNSA. V was shortened by 5 bases and J by 2 bases, with 19 bases between the two germline ends. This CDR3 spans 16 amino acids. Whole-study findings and limits: Generally, naive subsets came out with larger estimated richness than memory subsets.

Several immunoSEQ 96-well plates shared each subset's DNA, each plate a replicate. The protocol was immunoSEQ multiplex PCR, while the TCRdb copy is restricted to in-frame clones and leaves out a portion. Of about 600,000 clones listed, about 97% are singletons. A word on this clone: Its antigen is unknown.

Sequencing was done on a sample of naive CD4+ T cells sorted from blood. The subset denotes: CD45RA+ positively selected. The chain has TRBV7-2 and TRBJ2-7; the D gene is possibly TRBD2 (6 bases). The source is a woman in her 30s in good health. This CDR3 is CASSVGVGSPPYEQYF. The DNA of the CDR3 is TGTGCCAGCAGCGTAGGGGTCGGGAGTCCGCCCTACGAGCAGTACTTC.